A single sample gave rise to the 14 T cell receptor beta chains below, sequenced in a study of blood T cells in healthy people across ages. With a J-beta primer mix and a sample-barcoded 5' primer, a second PCR ran about 7 to 12 cycles. TCRdb redid the calling of the 5' RACE reads with MiXCR, one entry per CDR3 protein. The sample holds hundreds of thousands of distinct CDR3 sequences, approximately 40% seen once. Sequencing input: blood. The origin of the receptors is a man older than 75 in good health.

The chain couples TRBV7-2 to TRBJ2-1; 12 bases line up with TRBD2. After removal of 5 bases from V and 4 bases from J, the junction contained 6 bases not matched to a gene. This CDR3 is 16 amino acids long. From germline, CDR1 is SGHTA and CDR2 FQGNSA. The CDR3 spells CASSPWTSGTYNEQFF. For the CDR3, the DNA is TGTGCCAGCAGCCCTTGGACTAGCGGGACGTACAATGAGCAGTTCTTC.

This chain uses TRBV6-5 with TRBJ2-3, with no clear D. The germline V gene encodes CDR1 MNHEY and CDR2 SVGAGI. The V and J ends lost 6 bases and 6 bases respectively, with 7 bases between them. The CDR3 contains 11 residues. The CDR3 nucleotides read TGTGCCAGCAGGGTGGGGGATACGCAGTATTTT. Amino acid sequence: CASRVGDTQYF.

This clonotype was observed a few times. The chain is built from TRBV20-1 and TRBJ2-3, with TRBD2 matching over 7 bases. Trimming removed 0 bases from V and 2 bases from J; junction bases left unmatched: 8. There are 16 residues in the CDR3. CDR1 and CDR2 from the germline V gene are DFQATT and SNEGSKA (reference sequence). CDR3: CSARDPRSGNTDTQYF. DNA of the CDR3: TGCAGTGCTAGAGACCCCCGCAGCGGGAACACAGATACGCAGTATTTT.

This clonotype was counted between two and nine times. The chain carries TRBV20-1 and TRBJ2-7, with unresolved D. The CDR3 is 15 amino acids. Trimming pared 0 bases from V and 0 bases from J, leaving 12 bases between. Germline CDR1 DFQATT, CDR2 SNEGSKA (reference sequence). This CDR3 reads CSARDVEEPSYEQYF. DNA for the CDR3: TGCAGTGCTAGAGACGTTGAGGAACCCTCCTACGAGCAGTACTTC.

The J gene is TRBJ2-5, the V gene TRBV20-1, with D perhaps TRBD2 (6 bases). The J call may be mistaken, given a closer DNA end match to TRBJ2-4. Germline CDR1 DFQATT, CDR2 SNEGSKA (reference sequence). This CDR3 has 17 amino acids. CDR3 nucleotides: TGCAGTGCTAGATCCCCAGAGGAGCGACTAGTCAAAAACATTCAGTACTTC. Its translation is CSARSPEERLVKNIQYF.

J is TRBJ2-1 and V is TRBV6-6; 16 bases line up with TRBD2. The CDR3 is 17 residues long. Germline V gives CDR1 MNHNY, CDR2 SVGAGI (reference sequence). V was clipped by 6 bases and J by 8 bases; unmatched bases: 10. The CDR3 loop is CASRGQGLAGGRDEQFF. The CDR3 DNA follows: TGTGCCAGCAGGGGTCAGGGACTAGCGGGGGGGCGCGATGAGCAGTTCTTC.

This CDR3 is CASSLGGLAGGSGELFF. CDR3 coding DNA: TGTGCCAGCAGTTTAGGAGGTCTAGCGGGAGGGTCCGGGGAGCTGTTTTTT. The rearrangement links TRBV27 to TRBJ2-2, with 12 bases identical to TRBD2. Germline-derived CDR1 and CDR2 are MNHEY and SMNVEV (reference sequence). The CDR3 covers 17 residues. Trimming cost V 2 bases and J 6 bases; bases outside gene matches: 7.

V and J are TRBV28 and TRBJ2-7, with D tentatively TRBD2 (6 bases). V lost 2 bases, J lost 7 bases, and 18 bases lay in between. CDR1 and CDR2 from the germline V gene are MDHEN and SYDVKM. CDR3 length equals 15 residues. CDR3 loop: CASSLGGYSVNEQYF. The CDR3 nucleotides are TGTGCCAGCAGTTTAGGGGGGTACTCGGTCAATGAGCAGTACTTC.

This chain uses TRBV12-3 or TRBV12-4 with TRBJ2-5, with 9 bases fitting TRBD1. V gave up 5 bases and J gave up 12 bases; unmatched junction bases: 4. CDR3 size: 11 residues. The CDR3 here is CASSDGTGKYF. CDR3 DNA sequence: TGTGCCAGCAGTGACGGGACAGGGAAGTACTTC.

This clonotype was detected only a few times. J is TRBJ1-4 and V is TRBV2; 10 bases align to TRBD1. The CDR3 runs 13 residues. Germline trimming cut 6 bases from V and 5 bases from J; bases unmatched to any gene: 0. The germline CDR1 and CDR2 sequences are SNHLY and FYNNEI. The CDR3 DNA follows: TGTGCCAGCAGGGACAGGGGGAATGAAAAACTGTTTTTT. Amino acid sequence: CASRDRGNEKLFF.

This clonotype was detected only a few times. V is TRBV7-9 and J is TRBJ2-3; D is perhaps TRBD2 (6 bases). V gave up 2 bases and J gave up 4 bases, with 10 bases separating them. Per the germline V gene, CDR1 is SEHNR and CDR2 is FQNEAQ (reference sequence). The CDR3 is 14 amino acids. For the CDR3, the DNA is TGTGCCAGCAGCTTAACCGAGCGGGCAGATACGCAGTATTTT. Its protein is CASSLTERADTQYF.

The rearrangement uses TRBV5-1 and TRBJ2-3, with a weak D call TRBD2 (5 bases). The CDR3 covers 17 residues. Germline V gene data show CDR1 as SGHRS and CDR2 as YFSETQ. V lost 0 bases, J lost 4 bases, and 18 bases lay in between. This CDR3 is CASSLVASLSPADTQYF. CDR3 DNA: TGCGCCAGCAGCTTGGTGGCTAGCTTAAGTCCAGCAGATACGCAGTATTTT.

This clonotype was observed a handful of times. This rearrangement joins TRBV12-3 or TRBV12-4 to TRBJ2-7, with TRBD1 matching over 7 bases. V lost 6 bases, J lost 4 bases, and 12 bases stayed unmatched. The CDR3 runs 15 residues. The CDR3 DNA reads TGTGCCAGCAGCCCTACCGGGACAGCGAAATACGAGCAGTACTTC. Translated: CASSPTGTAKYEQYF.

The V and J genes are TRBV5-1 and TRBJ2-1; 15 nucleotides align to TRBD2. Germline loops: CDR1 SGHRS, CDR2 YFSETQ. The CDR3 contains 19 residues. The trim removed 2 bases at V and 0 bases at J, leaving 6 bases unmatched. The CDR3 here is CASSFGTSGGLGSYNEQFF. The DNA of the CDR3 is TGCGCCAGCAGCTTTGGGACTAGCGGGGGGCTAGGCTCCTACAATGAGCAGTTCTTC.